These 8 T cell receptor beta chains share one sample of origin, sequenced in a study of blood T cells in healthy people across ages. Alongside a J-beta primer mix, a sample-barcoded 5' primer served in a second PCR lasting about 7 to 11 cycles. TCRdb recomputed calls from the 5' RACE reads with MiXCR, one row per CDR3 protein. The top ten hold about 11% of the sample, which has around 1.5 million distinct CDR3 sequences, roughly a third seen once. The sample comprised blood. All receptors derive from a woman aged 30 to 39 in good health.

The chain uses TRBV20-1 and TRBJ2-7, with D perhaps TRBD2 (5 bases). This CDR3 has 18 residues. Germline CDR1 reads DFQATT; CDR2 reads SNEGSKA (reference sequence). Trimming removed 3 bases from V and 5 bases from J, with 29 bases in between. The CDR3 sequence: CSASAQDPSVGERDEQYF. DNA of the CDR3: TGCAGTGCTAGCGCCCAGGACCCGTCCGTGGGAGAAAGGGACGAGCAGTACTTC.

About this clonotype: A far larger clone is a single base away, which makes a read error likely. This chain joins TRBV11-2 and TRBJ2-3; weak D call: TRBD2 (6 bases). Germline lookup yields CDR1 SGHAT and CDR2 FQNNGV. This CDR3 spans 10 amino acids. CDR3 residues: CAGSGDTQYF. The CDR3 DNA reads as TGTGCCGGCAGCGGGGATACGCAGTATTTT.

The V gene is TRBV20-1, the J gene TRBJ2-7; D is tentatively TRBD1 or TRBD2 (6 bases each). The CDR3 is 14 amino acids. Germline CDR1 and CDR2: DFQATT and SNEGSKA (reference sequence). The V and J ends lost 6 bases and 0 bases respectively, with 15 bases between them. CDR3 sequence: CSATGRGLSYEQYF. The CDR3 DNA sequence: TGCAGTGCCACAGGGCGGGGCCTCTCCTACGAGCAGTACTTC.

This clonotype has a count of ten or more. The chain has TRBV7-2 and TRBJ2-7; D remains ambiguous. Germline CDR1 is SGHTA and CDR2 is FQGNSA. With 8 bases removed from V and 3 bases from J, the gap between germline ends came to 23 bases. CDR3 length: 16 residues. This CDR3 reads CASAVVGSAAVYEQYF. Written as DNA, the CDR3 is TGTGCCAGCGCGGTAGTCGGCTCCGCAGCTGTCTACGAGCAGTACTTC.

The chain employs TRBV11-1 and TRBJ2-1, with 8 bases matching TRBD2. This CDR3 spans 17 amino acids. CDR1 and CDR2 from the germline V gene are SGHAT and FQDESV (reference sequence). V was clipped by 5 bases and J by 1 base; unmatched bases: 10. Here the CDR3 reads CASSPGREEPSYNEQFF. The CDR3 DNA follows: TGTGCCAGCAGCCCCGGGAGGGAGGAACCGTCCTACAATGAGCAGTTCTTC.

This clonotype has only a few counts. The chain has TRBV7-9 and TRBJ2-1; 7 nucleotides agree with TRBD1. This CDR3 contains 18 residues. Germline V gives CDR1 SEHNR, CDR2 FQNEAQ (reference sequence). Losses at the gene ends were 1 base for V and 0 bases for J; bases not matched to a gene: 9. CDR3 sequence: CASSLGVGQSSSYNEQFF. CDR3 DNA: TGTGCCAGCAGCTTAGGCGTGGGACAGTCCAGCTCCTACAATGAGCAGTTCTTC.

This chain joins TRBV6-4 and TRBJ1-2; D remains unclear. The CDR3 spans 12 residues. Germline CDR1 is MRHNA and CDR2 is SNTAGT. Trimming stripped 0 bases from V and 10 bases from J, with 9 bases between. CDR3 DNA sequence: TGTGCCAGCAGTGACTCAGGCATCGACTACACCTTC. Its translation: CASSDSGIDYTF.

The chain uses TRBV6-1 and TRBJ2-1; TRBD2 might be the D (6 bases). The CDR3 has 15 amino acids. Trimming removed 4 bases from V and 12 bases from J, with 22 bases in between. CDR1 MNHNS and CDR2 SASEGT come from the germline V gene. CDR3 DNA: TGTGCCAGCAGTGGGGGGACCCGATGGGGGGAAGGGCAGTTCTTC. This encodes CASSGGTRWGEGQFF.